This T cell receptor beta chain was profiled in a study of blood T cell repertoires in COVID-19. V lost 7 bases to trimming and J lost 3 bases; unmatched junction nucleotides: 6. Germline V gene sequence: CDR1 ENHRY, CDR2 SYGVKD. This CDR3 comprises 16 residues. Data came from immunoSEQ multiplex PCR; TCRdb stores just in-frame clones and leaves some out. The repertoire holds around 170,000 clones, with around 86% as singletons. Sequencing was performed on PBMCs or T cells enriched from blood (not recorded which). This receptor was taken from a woman in her 30s who had recovered from COVID-19. The genes are TRBV10-3 and TRBJ2-2; 12 bases align to TRBD2. CDR3 amino acids: CAINPSGRADTGELFF. DNA of the CDR3: TGTGCCATCAATCCTAGCGGGAGGGCCGACACCGGGGAGCTGTTTTTT.